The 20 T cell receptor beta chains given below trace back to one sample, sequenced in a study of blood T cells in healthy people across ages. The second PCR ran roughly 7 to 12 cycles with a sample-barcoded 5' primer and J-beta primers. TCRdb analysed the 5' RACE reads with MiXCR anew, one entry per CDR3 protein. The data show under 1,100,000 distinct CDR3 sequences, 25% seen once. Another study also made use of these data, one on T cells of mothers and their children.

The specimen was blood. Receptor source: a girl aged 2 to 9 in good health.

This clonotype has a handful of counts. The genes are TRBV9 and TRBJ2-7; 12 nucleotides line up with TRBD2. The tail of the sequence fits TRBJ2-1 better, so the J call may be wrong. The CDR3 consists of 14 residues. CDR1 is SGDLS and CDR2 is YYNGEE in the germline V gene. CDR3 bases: TGTGCCAGCGGCGGGACTAGCGGGCGGAATGAGCAGTTCTTC. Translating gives CASGGTSGRNEQFF.

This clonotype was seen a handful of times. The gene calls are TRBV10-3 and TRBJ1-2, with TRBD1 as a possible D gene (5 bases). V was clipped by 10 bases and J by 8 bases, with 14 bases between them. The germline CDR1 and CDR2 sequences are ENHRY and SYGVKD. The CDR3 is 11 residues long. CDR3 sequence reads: CATLGVIGYTF. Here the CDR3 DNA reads TGTGCCACTCTAGGGGTGATCGGCTACACCTTC.

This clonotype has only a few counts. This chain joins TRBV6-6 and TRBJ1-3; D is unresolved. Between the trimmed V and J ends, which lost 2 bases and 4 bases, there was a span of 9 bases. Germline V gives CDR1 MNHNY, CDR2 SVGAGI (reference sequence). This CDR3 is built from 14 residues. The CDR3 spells CASSYQAAGNTIYF. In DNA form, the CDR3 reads TGTGCCAGCAGTTACCAGGCAGCGGGAAACACCATATATTTT.

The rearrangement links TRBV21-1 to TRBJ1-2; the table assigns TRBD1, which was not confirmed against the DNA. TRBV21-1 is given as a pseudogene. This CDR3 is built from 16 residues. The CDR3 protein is CASSATVTGANYGYTF. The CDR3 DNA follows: TGTGCCAGCAGCGCCACCGTCACGGGGGCTAACTATGGCTACACCTTC.

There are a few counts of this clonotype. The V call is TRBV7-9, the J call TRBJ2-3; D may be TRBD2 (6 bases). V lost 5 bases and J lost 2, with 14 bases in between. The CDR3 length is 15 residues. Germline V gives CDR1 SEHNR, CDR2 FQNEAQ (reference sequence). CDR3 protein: CASSPADYSTDTQYF. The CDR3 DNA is TGTGCCAGCAGCCCGGCGGACTATTCCACAGATACGCAGTATTTT.

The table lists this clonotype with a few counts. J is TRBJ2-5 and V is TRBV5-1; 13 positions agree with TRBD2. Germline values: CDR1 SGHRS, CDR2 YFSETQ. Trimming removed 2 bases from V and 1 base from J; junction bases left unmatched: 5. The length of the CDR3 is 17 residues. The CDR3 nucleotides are TGCGCCAGCAGCTTTGGACTAGCGGGAGTAGTCCAAGAGACCCAGTACTTC. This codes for CASSFGLAGVVQETQYF.

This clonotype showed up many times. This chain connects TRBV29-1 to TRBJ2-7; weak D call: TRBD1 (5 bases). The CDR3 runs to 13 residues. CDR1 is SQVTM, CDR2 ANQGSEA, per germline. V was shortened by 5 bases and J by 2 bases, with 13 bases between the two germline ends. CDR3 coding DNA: TGCAGCGTTCTACGTCAGGGTACCTACGAGCAGTACTTC. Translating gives CSVLRQGTYEQYF.

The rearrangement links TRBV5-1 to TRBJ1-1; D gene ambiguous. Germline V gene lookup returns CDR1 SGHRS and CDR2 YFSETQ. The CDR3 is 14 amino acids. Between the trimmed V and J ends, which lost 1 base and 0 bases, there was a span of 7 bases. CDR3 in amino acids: CASSLNTLNTEAFF. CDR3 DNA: TGCGCCAGCAGCTTGAACACTTTGAACACTGAAGCTTTCTTT.

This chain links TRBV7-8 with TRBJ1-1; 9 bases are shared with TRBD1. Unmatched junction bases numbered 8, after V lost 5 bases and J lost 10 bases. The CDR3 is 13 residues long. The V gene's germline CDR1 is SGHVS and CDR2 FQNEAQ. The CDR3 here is CASSPGQGRAAFF. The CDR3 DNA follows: TGTGCCAGCAGCCCCGGACAGGGGCGTGCAGCTTTCTTT.

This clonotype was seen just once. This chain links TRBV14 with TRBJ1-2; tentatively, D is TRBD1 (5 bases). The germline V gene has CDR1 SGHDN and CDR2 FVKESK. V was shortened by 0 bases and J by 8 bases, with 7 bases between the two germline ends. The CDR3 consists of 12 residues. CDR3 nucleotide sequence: TGTGCCAGCAGCCAAGACAGGGTCGGCTACACCTTC. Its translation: CASSQDRVGYTF. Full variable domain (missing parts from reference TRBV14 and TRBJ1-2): EAGVTQFPSHSVIEKGQTVTLRCDPISGHDNLYWYRRVMGKEIKFLLHFVKESKQDESGMPNNRFLAERTGGTYSTLKVQPAELEDSGVYFCASSQDRVGYTFGSGTRLTVV.

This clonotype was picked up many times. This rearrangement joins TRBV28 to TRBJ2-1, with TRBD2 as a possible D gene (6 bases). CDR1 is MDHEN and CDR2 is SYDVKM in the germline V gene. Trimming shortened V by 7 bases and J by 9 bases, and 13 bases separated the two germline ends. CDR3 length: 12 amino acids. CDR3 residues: CASTPVRGEQFF. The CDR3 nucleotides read TGTGCCAGCACCCCCGTGCGGGGTGAGCAGTTCTTC. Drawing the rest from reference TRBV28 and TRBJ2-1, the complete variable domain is DVKVTQSSRYLVKRTGEKVFLECVQDMDHENMFWYRQDPGLGLRLIYFSYDVKMKEKGDIPEGYSVSREKKERFSLILESASTNQTSMYLCASTPVRGEQFFGPGTRLTVL.

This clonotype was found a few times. The CDR3 here is CASSVGLADGLGDTQYF. Here the CDR3 DNA reads TGTGCCAGCAGCGTGGGACTAGCGGACGGGCTGGGAGATACGCAGTATTTT. The J gene is TRBJ2-3, the V gene TRBV11-2; 11 nucleotides match TRBD2. Germline V gives CDR1 SGHAT, CDR2 FQNNGV. V was clipped by 5 bases and J by 5 bases; unmatched bases: 12. CDR3 size: 17 residues.

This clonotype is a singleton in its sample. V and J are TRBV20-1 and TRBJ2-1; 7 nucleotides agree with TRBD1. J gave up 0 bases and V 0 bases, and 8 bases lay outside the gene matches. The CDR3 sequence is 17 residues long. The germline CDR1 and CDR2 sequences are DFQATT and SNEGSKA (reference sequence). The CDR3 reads CSARDYLTGSSYNEQFF. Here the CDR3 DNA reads TGCAGTGCTAGAGATTACCTGACAGGGAGCTCCTACAATGAGCAGTTCTTC.

CDR3 sequence (DNA): TGTGCCAGTGGGGGAGTCGGCGACGAGCAGTACTTC. Protein sequence: CASGGVGDEQYF. The V call is TRBV27, the J call TRBJ2-7; D may correspond to TRBD1 or TRBD2 (5 bases each). V lost 9 bases and J lost 5, with 14 bases in between. CDR3 length: 12 residues. Germline CDR1 reads MNHEY; CDR2 reads SMNVEV (reference sequence).

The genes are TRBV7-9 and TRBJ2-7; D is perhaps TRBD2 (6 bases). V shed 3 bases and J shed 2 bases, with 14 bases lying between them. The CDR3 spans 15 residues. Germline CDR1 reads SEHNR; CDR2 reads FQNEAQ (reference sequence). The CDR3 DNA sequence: TGTGCCAGCAGCTTCTTGGGCGGGACCCCCTACGAGCAGTACTTC. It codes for CASSFLGGTPYEQYF.

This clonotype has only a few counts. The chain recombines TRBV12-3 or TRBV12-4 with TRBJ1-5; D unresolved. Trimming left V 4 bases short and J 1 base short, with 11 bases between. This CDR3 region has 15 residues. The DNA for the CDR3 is TGTGCCAGCAGTTCGGGCCAAGAAAGCAATCAGCCCCAGCATTTT. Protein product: CASSSGQESNQPQHF.

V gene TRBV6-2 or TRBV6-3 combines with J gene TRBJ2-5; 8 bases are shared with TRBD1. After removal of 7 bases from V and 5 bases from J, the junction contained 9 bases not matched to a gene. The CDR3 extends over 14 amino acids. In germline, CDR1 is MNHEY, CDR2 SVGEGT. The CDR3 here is CASNSGGLWETQYF. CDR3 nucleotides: TGTGCCAGCAATTCAGGGGGCCTCTGGGAGACCCAGTACTTC.

Here the CDR3 reads CASKQRDNEQFF. CDR3 sequence (DNA): TGTGCCAGCAAGCAGAGGGACAATGAGCAGTTCTTC. V is TRBV6-1 and J is TRBJ2-5; maybe TRBD2 (5 bases). The end of the DNA is better explained by TRBJ2-1, so the J call may be wrong. The CDR3 length is 12 residues. Per the germline V gene, CDR1 is MNHNS and CDR2 is SASEGT.

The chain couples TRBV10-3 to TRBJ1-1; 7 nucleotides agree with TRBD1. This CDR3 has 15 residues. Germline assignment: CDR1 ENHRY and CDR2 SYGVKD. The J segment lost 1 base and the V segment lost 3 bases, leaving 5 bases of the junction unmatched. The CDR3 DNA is TGTGCCATCAGTGAAGGCCAGGGGGAGAACACTGAAGCTTTCTTT. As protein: CAISEGQGENTEAFF.

The CDR3 here is CASRLTGGQETQYF. Written as DNA, the CDR3 is TGTGCCAGCAGGCTCACAGGGGGCCAAGAGACCCAGTACTTC. The chain uses TRBV6-6 and TRBJ2-5; 8 bases agree with TRBD1. Germline-derived CDR1 and CDR2 are MNHNY and SVGAGI (reference sequence). The CDR3 totals 14 residues. The V gene end was trimmed by 6 bases and the J gene end by 1 base; junction bases not matched to a gene: 4.